These T cell receptor beta chains were read from a single sample in a study of PD-1 blockade in classical Hodgkin lymphoma. Sequencing used immunoSEQ multiplex PCR; TCRdb keeps in-frame clones, though not all of them. Among approximately 96,000 clones, approximately 94% were seen once, and the ten largest hold 2%. The sequencing here drew on peripheral blood mononuclear cells (PBMCs), taken before the fourth cycle of nivolumab. These receptors were obtained from a human donor with classical Hodgkin lymphoma. Each CDR3 is given with its conserved first and last residue. The D gene is left open where the match is weak. Size is omitted from some rows. Given values are once, few, many or a class for expanded clones.

v_call	j_call	clone_size	d_call	cdr3_nt	cdr3_aa
TRBV29-1	TRBJ2-1	NA	NA	TGCAGCGTCTCCAAGTACGGACAGTTTATTCGGGATACTGATGACAATGAGCAGTTCTTC	CSVSKYGQFIRDTDDNEQFF
TRBV19	TRBJ2-7	NA	NA	TGTGCCAGTAGTATCCAGGGTAACGAGCAGTACTTC	CASSIQGNEQYF
TRBV10-3	TRBJ2-1	NA	NA	TGTGCCATCAGGGGAACCACAAACACGTTAGGCTCCTACAATGAGCAGTTCTTC	CAIRGTTNTLGSYNEQFF
TRBV27	TRBJ1-1	NA	NA	TGTGCCAGCAGTTTAATCAGGGCCACTGAAGCTTTCTTT	CASSLIRATEAFF
TRBV7-8	TRBJ2-1	NA	TRBD2	TGTGCCAGCAGCCTCGTGGGAGGGAGATTCTACAATGAGCAGTTCTTC	CASSLVGGRFYNEQFF
TRBV27	TRBJ1-2	NA	TRBD1	TGTGCCAGCAGTTGGGGGACAGGAGTCTATGGCTACACCTTC	CASSWGTGVYGYTF
TRBV5-1	TRBJ2-2	NA	TRBD1	TGCGCCAGCAGCTCGGGACAGGGGAACACCGGGGAGCTGTTTTTT	CASSSGQGNTGELFF
TRBV5-4	TRBJ1-1	NA	NA	TGTGCCAGCAGCTTTGGGCCTGGGGCGGCTGAAGCTTTCTTT	CASSFGPGAAEAFF
TRBV28	TRBJ1-2	few	TRBD1	TGTGCCAGCAGTCGAACGGGACAGAACTATGGCTACACCTTC	CASSRTGQNYGYTF
TRBV27	TRBJ1-3	NA	NA	TGTGCCAGCAGTCCGTCACGTCAGGGAGATGGAAACACCATATATTTT	CASSPSRQGDGNTIYF
TRBV7-9	TRBJ2-7	NA	TRBD1	TGTGCCAGCAGTTCCTCCGAGACAGGGGAATACGAGCAGTACTTC	CASSSSETGEYEQYF